What follows is one TCR beta chain and its context. The sample is drawn from a study of blood T cell repertoires in COVID-19. Background on the study: Samples came from the United States, Italy and Spain, spanning acute and convalescent COVID-19. PBMCs, B-cell-depleted T cells, or T cells provided the cDNA or gDNA that made up the material.

As handled by the study authors: The assay estimated nucleated cells by amplifying reference gene primers. Using immunoSEQ multiplex PCR, the repertoire was profiled, and TCRdb retains in-frame clones only, with some absent. The V and J calls and clone size come from that table; D and trimming were worked out from the DNA. The sample has more than 200,000 clones; more than 70% are singletons. Material for sequencing was peripheral blood. This sequence was found in a woman in her forties or fifties with acute or convalescent COVID-19.

CDR3 residues: CASSLETGRIYGYTF. The CDR3 nucleotides are TGTGCCAGCAGCTTAGAGACAGGGAGGATCTATGGCTACACCTTC. The J gene is TRBJ1-2, the V gene TRBV7-2, with 7 bases that match TRBD1. After removal of 1 base from V and 4 bases from J, the junction contained 6 bases not matched to a gene. This CDR3 has 15 amino acids. In germline, CDR1 is SGHTA, CDR2 FQGNSA.